Sequencing of this TCR beta chain was carried out in a study of shared clonotypes between healthy human individuals. Clones were read by immunoSEQ multiplex PCR, and TCRdb kept only the in-frame ones, dropping some. Among 470,000 or so clones listed, about 84% were seen once. Germline V gives CDR1 SEHNR, CDR2 FQNEAQ (reference sequence). The V gene lost 8 bases and the J gene lost 0 bases, with 11 bases spanning the gap. This CDR3 is 13 amino acids long. The J gene is TRBJ2-7, the V gene TRBV7-9, with D tentatively TRBD2 (5 bases). The receptor comes from a woman aged 40-49 years in good health. Some clones in this sample may be carry-over from other donors' samples. Sequencing was done on a sample of PBMCs. The CDR3 loop is CASDEGPSYEQYF. The DNA of the CDR3 is TGTGCCAGCGACGAGGGCCCCTCCTACGAGCAGTACTTC.